This T cell receptor (beta chain) was retrieved from a study of T cell repertoires in cytomegalovirus infection. Overall study: Public TCR beta signatures were indicative of both CMV infection and a matching HLA type.

TCRdb passed the reads through MiXCR, listing each CDR3 protein once. The profile shows 200,000 to 300,000 distinct CDR3 sequences, roughly an eighth of them singletons. General observations from the study: Cumulative public TCR beta family frequency identified CMV carriers with the relevant HLA. Clonotype analysis showed dominance of the ex vivo response by HLA-C-restricted CMV-specific TCR beta clonotypes.

Germline assignment: CDR1 MNHNS and CDR2 SASEGT. V was pared by 5 bases and J by 5 bases, with 3 bases of the junction left unmatched. The length of the CDR3 is 13 residues. This clonotype showed up many times. Its antigen remains unknown. The source material was PBMCs. The source is a human donor in good health (CMV status not recorded). Some clones in this sample may be carry-over from other donors' samples. This chain links TRBV6-1 with TRBJ1-5, with 7 positions matching TRBD1. CDR3 protein: CASSPGGHQPQHF. The CDR3 region has the DNA TGTGCCAGCAGTCCAGGGGGGCATCAGCCCCAGCATTTT.